This is a list of T cell receptor beta chains from one sample in a study of shared T cell receptors in the human thymus. Profiling relied on immunoSEQ multiplex PCR, and the TCRdb table lists in-frame clones only, not all of them. The table lists about 660,000 clones, roughly 90% of them singletons. This sample was also put to use in a study of human thymus T cells.

The material sequenced was thymocytes. The receptors here all came from a boy in the first two years of life with a congenital heart defect. The CDR3 runs from the conserved cysteine through the conserved F or W. The order of the fields is V gene, J gene, D gene, CDR3 DNA, CDR3 protein. D genes are given only for firm matches.

TRBV29-1	TRBJ2-7	TRBD1	TGCAGCGTGCGCCGGGACAGGACCCCCTACGAGCAGTACTTC	CSVRRDRTPYEQYF
TRBV19	TRBJ2-5	-	TGTGCCAGTAGTTCCCGATGGCAGACCCAGTACTTC	CASSSRWQTQYF
TRBV7-9	TRBJ2-7	TRBD2	TGTGCCAGCAGCTTAGGAGGGAGGCCTAGCGGGAGTTTAGGGGAGCAGTACTTC	CASSLGGRPSGSLGEQYF
TRBV4-3	TRBJ2-6	-	TGCGCCAGCAGCCACCCCACTGAGGGCTCTGGGGCCAACGTCCTGACTTTC	CASSHPTEGSGANVLTF
TRBV7-8	TRBJ2-7	-	TGTGCCAGCAGCGCGCCCCCCACAGAGGGTAGTAGGTACGAGCAGTACTTC	CASSAPPTEGSRYEQYF
TRBV4-2	TRBJ2-1	TRBD2	TGTGCCAGCAGCCAAGGGTTCCTAGCGGGTAACTCCTACAATGAGCAGTTCTTC	CASSQGFLAGNSYNEQFF
TRBV19	TRBJ2-7	TRBD1	TGTGCCAGTAGTATCTTGACAGGGAGCTCCTACGAGCAGTACTTC	CASSILTGSSYEQYF
TRBV2	TRBJ2-7	TRBD2	TGTGCCAGCAGCGGCGGACTAGCCTCCTACGAGCAGTACTTC	CASSGGLASYEQYF
TRBV6-1	TRBJ2-2	-	TGTGCCAGCAGTGAAGTGGGGCGAGGCACCGGGGAGCTGTTTTTT	CASSEVGRGTGELFF
TRBV5-5	TRBJ1-1	TRBD1	TGTGCCAGCAGCCAGAGGACAGGGGTCACTGAAGCTTTCTTT	CASSQRTGVTEAFF
TRBV27	TRBJ2-7	TRBD2	TGTGCCAGCAGTTTATCTAGGACTAGCGGGAGAAATACCTACGAGCAGTACTTC	CASSLSRTSGRNTYEQYF
TRBV27	TRBJ1-5	-	TGTGCCAGCAGTTTACGATATAGAGGGTATCAGCCCCAGCATTTT	CASSLRYRGYQPQHF
TRBV5-4	TRBJ2-7	-	TGTGCCAGCAGAAAGTGGGAGCGAACCACCTACGAGCAGTACTTC	CASRKWERTTYEQYF